The clone carrying this T cell receptor beta chain was seen more than once but under ten times. The target antigen is unknown. Germline V gene data show CDR1 as SGHRS and CDR2 as YFSETQ. The CDR3 is 15 residues long. Trimming removed 1 base at V and 1 base at J, with 9 bases between. These data come from a study of CD8 T cells in ankylosing spondylitis. Study-level points and caveats: Blood of patients with ankylosing spondylitis appeared to be characterized by a TCR beta motif of about 8 highly homologous variants.

TCRdb fed the 5' RACE reads into MiXCR, producing one record per CDR3 protein. The table includes around 140,000 distinct CDR3 sequences, over 15% detected once. The sequenced sample was blood, either unsorted or a sorted T cell fraction (not recorded which). The gene calls are TRBV5-1 and TRBJ2-1, with unresolved D. The clonotype originates from a male donor with ankylosing spondylitis. The CDR3 nucleotides are TGCGCCAGCAGCTTGCTGGCCATTTCCTACAATGAGCAGTTCTTC. This gives the protein CASSLLAISYNEQFF.